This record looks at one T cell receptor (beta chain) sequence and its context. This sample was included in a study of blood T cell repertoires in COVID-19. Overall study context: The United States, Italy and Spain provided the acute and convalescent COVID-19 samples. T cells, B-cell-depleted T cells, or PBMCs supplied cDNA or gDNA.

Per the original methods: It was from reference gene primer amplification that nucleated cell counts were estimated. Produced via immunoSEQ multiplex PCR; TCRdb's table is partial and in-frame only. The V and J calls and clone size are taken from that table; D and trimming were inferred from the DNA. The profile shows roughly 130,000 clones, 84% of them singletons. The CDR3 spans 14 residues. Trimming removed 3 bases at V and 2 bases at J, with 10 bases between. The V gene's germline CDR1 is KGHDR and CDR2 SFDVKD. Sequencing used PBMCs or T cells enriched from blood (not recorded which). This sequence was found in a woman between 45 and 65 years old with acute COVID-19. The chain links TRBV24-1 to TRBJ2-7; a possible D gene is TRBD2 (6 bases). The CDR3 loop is CATSDAGRPYEQYF. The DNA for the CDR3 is TGTGCCACCAGTGATGCCGGGAGACCCTACGAGCAGTACTTC.